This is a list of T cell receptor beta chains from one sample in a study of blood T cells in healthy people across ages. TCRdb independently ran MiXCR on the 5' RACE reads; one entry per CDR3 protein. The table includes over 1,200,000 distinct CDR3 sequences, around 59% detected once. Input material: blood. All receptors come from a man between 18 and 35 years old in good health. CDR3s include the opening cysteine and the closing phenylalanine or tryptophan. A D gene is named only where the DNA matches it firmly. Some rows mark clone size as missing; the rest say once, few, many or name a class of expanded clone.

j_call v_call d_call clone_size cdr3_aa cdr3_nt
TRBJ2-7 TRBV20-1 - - CSASSLRDAVLYDYYEQYF TGCAGTGCTAGCTCACTCCGGGACGCGGTCCTATATGACTACTACGAGCAGTACTTC
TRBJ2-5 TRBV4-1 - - CASSGLGTDEQYF TGCGCCAGCAGTGGGCTGGGAACAGATGAGCAGTACTTC
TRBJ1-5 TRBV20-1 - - CSARAPPNQPQHF TGCAGTGCTAGAGCCCCTCCCAATCAGCCCCAGCATTTT
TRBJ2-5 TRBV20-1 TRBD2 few CSRGTGGETQYF TGCAGTCGTGGTACCGGGGGGGAGACCCAGTACTTC
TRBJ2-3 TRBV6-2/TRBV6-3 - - CASCGTRTDAQYF TGTGCCAGCTGTGGTACCCGCACAGATGCGCAGTATTTT
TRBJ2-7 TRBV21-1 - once CASEKYNPSSYEQYF TGTGCCAGCGAAAAATATAACCCTAGCTCCTACGAGCAGTACTTC
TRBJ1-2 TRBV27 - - CASSFRGGSYGYTF TGTGCCAGCAGTTTCCGGGGGGGCTCCTATGGCTACACCTTC
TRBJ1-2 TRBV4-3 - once CASSQDWGSGIIGNYGYTF TGCGCCAGCAGCCAAGATTGGGGATCAGGGATAATCGGTAACTATGGCTACACCTTC
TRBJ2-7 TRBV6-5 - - CASQEASYNEQYF TGTGCCAGCCAGGAAGCGTCCTACAATGAGCAGTACTTC
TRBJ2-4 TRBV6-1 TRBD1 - CASRDRGFYGQYF TGTGCCAGCAGGGACAGGGGTTTCTACGGGCAGTACTTC
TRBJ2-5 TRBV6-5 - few CASSSRVLETQYF TGTGCCAGCAGTTCCAGGGTATTGGAGACCCAGTACTTC
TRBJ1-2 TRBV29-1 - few CSVEVQDNYGYTF TGCAGCGTTGAAGTGCAGGACAACTATGGCTACACCTTC
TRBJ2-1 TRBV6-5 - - CASSYGVSYNEQFF TGTGCCAGCAGTTACGGTGTCTCCTACAATGAGCAGTTCTTC
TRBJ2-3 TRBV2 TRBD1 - CASETGDSTDTQYF TGTGCCAGTGAGACAGGGGACAGCACAGATACGCAGTATTTT
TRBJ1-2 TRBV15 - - CATSREGPQTNYGYTF TGTGCCACCAGCAGAGAAGGCCCACAGACTAACTATGGCTACACCTTC
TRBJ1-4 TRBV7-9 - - CASSSQGFYEKLFF TGTGCCAGCAGCTCTCAGGGTTTCTACGAAAAACTGTTTTTT
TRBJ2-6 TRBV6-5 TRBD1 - CASSPRTGLSGANVLTF TGTGCCAGCAGTCCCCGGACAGGGCTCTCTGGGGCCAACGTCCTGACTTTC
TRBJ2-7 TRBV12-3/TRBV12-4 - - CASNSPGNPYEQYF TGTGCCAGCAACTCTCCAGGGAACCCATACGAGCAGTACTTC
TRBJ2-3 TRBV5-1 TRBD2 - CASRVAGEVDTQYF TGCGCCAGCAGGGTAGCGGGAGAGGTCGATACGCAGTATTTT
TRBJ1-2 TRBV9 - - CASSVVSGAKGGYTF TGTGCCAGCAGCGTAGTGTCAGGAGCTAAGGGTGGCTACACCTTC
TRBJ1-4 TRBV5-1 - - CDTGQATNEKLFF TGCGACACGGGACAAGCAACTAATGAAAAACTGTTTTTT
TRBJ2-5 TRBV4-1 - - CASRKWRHKDETQYF TGCGCCAGCCGGAAGTGGAGGCATAAGGATGAGACCCAGTACTTC
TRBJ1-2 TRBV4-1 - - CASSPVKANYGYTF TGCGCCAGCAGCCCAGTTAAAGCTAACTATGGCTACACCTTC
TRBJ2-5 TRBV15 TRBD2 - CATSRDRISSGRNQETQYF TGTGCCACCAGCAGAGATCGTATCTCTAGCGGGAGGAACCAAGAGACCCAGTACTTC
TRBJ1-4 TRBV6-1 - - CASSEVEGEKLFF TGTGCCAGCAGTGAGGTGGAGGGTGAAAAACTGTTTTTT
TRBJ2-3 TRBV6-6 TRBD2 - CASSYSSSGPTDTQYF TGTGCCAGCAGTTACAGCTCTAGCGGGCCCACAGATACGCAGTATTTT
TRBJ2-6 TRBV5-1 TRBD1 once CASTHHGQGALGANVLTF TGCGCCAGCACCCATCACGGACAGGGGGCGCTTGGGGCCAACGTCCTGACTTTC
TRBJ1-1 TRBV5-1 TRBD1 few CASSLRPGGKGTEAFF TGCGCCAGCAGCTTGCGGCCAGGGGGCAAGGGCACTGAAGCTTTCTTT
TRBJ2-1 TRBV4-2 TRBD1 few CASSQVSDRNYNEQFF TGTGCCAGCAGCCAAGTTTCGGACAGGAATTACAATGAGCAGTTCTTC
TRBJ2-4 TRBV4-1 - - CASSQDRSAQLAKNIQYF TGCGCCAGCAGCCAAGATAGGAGCGCCCAATTAGCCAAAAACATTCAGTACTTC